This record covers a single TCR beta chain. These data belong to a study of blood T cell repertoires in COVID-19. The wider study: Some COVID-19 samples were acute and others convalescent; all came from the United States, Italy and Spain. Sample material is recorded as cDNA or gDNA derived from T cells, B-cell-depleted T cells, or PBMCs.

Produced via immunoSEQ multiplex PCR; TCRdb's table is partial and in-frame only. The sample records about 220,000 clones, around four fifths being singletons. The germline gives CDR1 SGHTA, CDR2 FQGTGA. This CDR3 comprises 12 residues. Trimming cost V 3 bases and J 5 bases, with 5 bases left between them. This chain connects TRBV7-3 to TRBJ2-1; perhaps TRBD2 as D (5 bases). The sequencing sample was made of peripheral blood. The clonotype originates from a man in his thirties or forties with active or convalescent COVID-19. The CDR3 is CASSFGDNEQFF. The CDR3 DNA is TGTGCCAGCAGCTTCGGGGACAATGAGCAGTTCTTC. Combining the CDR3 with reference TRBV7-3 and TRBJ2-1 gives the whole variable domain GAGVSQTPSNKVTEKGKYVELRCDPISGHTALYWYRQSLGQGPEFLIYFQGTGAADDSGLPNDRFFAVRPEGSVSTLKIQRTERGDSAVYLCASSFGDNEQFFGPGTRLTVL.